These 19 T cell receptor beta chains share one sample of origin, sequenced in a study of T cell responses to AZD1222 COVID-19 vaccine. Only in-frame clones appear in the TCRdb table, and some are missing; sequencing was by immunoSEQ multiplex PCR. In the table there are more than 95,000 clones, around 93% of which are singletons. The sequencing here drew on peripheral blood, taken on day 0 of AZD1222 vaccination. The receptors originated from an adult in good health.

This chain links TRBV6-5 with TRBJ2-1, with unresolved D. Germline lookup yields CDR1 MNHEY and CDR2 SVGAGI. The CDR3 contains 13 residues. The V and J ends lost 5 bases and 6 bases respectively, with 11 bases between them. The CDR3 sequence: CASSLTAANEQFF. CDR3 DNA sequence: TGTGCCAGCAGTCTCACTGCAGCCAATGAGCAGTTCTTC.

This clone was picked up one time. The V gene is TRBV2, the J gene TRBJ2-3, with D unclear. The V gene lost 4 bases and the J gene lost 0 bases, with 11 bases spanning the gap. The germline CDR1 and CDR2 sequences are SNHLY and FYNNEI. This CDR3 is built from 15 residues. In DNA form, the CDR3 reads TGTGCCAGCAGTGGACGGAGCCAAAGCACAGATACGCAGTATTTT. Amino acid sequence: CASSGRSQSTDTQYF.

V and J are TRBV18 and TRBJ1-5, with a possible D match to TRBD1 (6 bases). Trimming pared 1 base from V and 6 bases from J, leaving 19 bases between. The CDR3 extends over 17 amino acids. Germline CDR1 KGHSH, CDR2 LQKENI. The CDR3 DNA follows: TGTGCCAGCTCACCACTCTCTTTCAGGGGATCGGGTCAGCCCCAGCATTTT. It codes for CASSPLSFRGSGQPQHF.

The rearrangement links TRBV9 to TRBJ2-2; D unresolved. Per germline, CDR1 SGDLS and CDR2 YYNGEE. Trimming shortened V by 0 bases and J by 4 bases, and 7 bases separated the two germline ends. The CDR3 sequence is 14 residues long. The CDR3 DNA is TGTGCCAGCAGCGTAGTATATGCCACCGGGGAGCTGTTTTTT. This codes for CASSVVYATGELFF.

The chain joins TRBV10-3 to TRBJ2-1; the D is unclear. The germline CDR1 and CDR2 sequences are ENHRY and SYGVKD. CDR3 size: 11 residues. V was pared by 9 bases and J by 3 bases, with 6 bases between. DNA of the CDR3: TGTGCCATTAGTATCTACAATGAGCAGTTCTTC. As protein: CAISIYNEQFF.

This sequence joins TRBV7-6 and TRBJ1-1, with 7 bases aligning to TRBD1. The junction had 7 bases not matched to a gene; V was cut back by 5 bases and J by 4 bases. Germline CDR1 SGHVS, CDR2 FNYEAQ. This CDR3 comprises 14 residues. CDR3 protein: CASSANRGGTEAFF. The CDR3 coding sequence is TGTGCCAGCAGCGCAAACAGGGGCGGCACTGAAGCTTTCTTT.

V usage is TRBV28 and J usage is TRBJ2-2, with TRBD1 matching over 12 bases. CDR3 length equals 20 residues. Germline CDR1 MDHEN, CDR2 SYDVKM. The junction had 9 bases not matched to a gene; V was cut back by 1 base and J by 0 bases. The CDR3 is CASSLLGTGGLSANTGELFF. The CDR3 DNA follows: TGTGCCAGCAGTTTATTAGGGACAGGGGGCCTGTCCGCGAACACCGGGGAGCTGTTTTTT. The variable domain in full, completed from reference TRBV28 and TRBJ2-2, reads DVKVTQSSRYLVKRTGEKVFLECVQDMDHENMFWYRQDPGLGLRLIYFSYDVKMKEKGDIPEGYSVSREKKERFSLILESASTNQTSMYLCASSLLGTGGLSANTGELFFGEGSRLTVL.

The CDR3 reads CASSNRDSGANVLTF. The CDR3 DNA reads TGTGCCAGCAGTAACAGGGATTCTGGGGCCAACGTCCTGACTTTC. The chain joins TRBV4-2 to TRBJ2-6; TRBD1 might be the D (6 bases). The V end lost 6 bases, the J end lost 1 base, and 10 bases lay between the germline ends. Germline V gene sequence: CDR1 LGHNA, CDR2 YNFKEQ. The CDR3 runs to 15 residues.

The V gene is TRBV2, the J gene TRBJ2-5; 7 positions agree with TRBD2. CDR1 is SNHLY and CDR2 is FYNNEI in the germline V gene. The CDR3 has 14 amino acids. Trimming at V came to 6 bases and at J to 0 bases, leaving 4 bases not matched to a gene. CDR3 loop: CASSILADQETQYF. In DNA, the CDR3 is TGTGCCAGCAGCATTCTAGCGGACCAAGAGACCCAGTACTTC.

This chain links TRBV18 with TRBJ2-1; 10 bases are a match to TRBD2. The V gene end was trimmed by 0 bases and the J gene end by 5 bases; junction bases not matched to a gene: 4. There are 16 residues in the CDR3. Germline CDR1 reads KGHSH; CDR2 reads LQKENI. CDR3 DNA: TGTGCCAGCTCACCACCGACTAGCGGGCGTAACAATGAGCAGTTCTTC. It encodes CASSPPTSGRNNEQFF. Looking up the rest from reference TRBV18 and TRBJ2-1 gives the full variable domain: NAGVMQNPRHLVRRRGQEARLRCSPMKGHSHVYWYRQLPEEGLKFMVYLQKENIIDESGMPKERFSAEFPKEGPSILRIQQVVRGDSAAYFCASSPPTSGRNNEQFFGPGTRLTVL.

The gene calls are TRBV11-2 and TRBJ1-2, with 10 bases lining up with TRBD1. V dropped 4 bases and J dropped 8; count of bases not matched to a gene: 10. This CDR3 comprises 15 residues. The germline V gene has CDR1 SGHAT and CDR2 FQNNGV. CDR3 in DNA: TGTGCCAGCAGCTCCCATCGGGACAGGGGAAAAGGCTACACCTTC. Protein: CASSSHRDRGKGYTF.

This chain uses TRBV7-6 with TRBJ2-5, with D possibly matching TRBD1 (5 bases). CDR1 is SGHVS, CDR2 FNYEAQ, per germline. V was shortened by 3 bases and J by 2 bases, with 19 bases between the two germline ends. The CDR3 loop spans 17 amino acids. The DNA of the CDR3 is TGTGCCAGCAGCTTTAGTTCAGCAGGGCCGCTTCAAGAGACCCAGTACTTC. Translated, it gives CASSFSSAGPLQETQYF.

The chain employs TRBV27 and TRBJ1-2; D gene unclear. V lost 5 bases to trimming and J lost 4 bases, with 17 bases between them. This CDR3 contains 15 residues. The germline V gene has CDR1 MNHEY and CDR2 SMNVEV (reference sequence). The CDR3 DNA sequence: TGTGCCAGCAGTCTCACCCCCGAGGAGTTCTATGGCTACACCTTC. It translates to CASSLTPEEFYGYTF.

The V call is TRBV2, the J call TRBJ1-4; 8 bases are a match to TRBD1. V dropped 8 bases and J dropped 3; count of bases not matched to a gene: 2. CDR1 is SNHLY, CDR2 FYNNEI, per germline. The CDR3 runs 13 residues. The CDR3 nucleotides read TGTGCCAGCGAGACAGGGGCTAATGAAAAACTGTTTTTT. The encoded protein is CASETGANEKLFF.

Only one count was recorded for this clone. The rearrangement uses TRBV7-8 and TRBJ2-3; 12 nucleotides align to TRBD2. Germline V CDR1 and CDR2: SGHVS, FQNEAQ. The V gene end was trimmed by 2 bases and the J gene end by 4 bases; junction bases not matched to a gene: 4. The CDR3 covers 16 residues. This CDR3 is CASSLRLAGGADTQYF. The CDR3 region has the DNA TGTGCCAGCAGCTTAAGGCTAGCGGGAGGGGCAGATACGCAGTATTTT. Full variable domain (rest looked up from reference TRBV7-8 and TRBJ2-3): GAGVSQSPRYKVAKRGQDVALRCDPISGHVSLFWYQQALGQGPEFLTYFQNEAQLDKSGLPSDRFFAERPEGSVSTLKIQRTQQEDSAVYLCASSLRLAGGADTQYFGPGTRLTVL.

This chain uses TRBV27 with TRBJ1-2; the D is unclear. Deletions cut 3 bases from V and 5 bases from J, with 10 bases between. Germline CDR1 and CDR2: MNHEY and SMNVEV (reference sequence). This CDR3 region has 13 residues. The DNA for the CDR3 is TGTGCCAGCAGTTTCGGTTACGGGTATGGCTACACCTTC. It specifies CASSFGYGYGYTF.

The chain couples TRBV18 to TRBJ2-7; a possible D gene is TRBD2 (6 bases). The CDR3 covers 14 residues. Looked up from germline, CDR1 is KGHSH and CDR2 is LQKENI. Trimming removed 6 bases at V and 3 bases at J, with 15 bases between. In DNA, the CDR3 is TGTGCCAGCTCTGAACGTCCGGGACTCTACGAGCAGTACTTC. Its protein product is CASSERPGLYEQYF.

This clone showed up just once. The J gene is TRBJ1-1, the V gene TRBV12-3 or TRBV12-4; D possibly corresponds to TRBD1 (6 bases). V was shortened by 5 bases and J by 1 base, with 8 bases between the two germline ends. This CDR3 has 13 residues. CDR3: CASSTTGNTEAFF. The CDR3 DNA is TGTGCCAGCAGTACGACAGGGAACACTGAAGCTTTCTTT.

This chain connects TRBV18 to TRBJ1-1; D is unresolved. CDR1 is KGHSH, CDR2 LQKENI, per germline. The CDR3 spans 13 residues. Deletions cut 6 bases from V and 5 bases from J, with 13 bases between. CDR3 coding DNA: TGTGCCAGCTCGCCGCCAGGCCGGACTGAAGCTTTCTTT. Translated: CASSPPGRTEAFF. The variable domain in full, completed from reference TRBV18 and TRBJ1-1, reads NAGVMQNPRHLVRRRGQEARLRCSPMKGHSHVYWYRQLPEEGLKFMVYLQKENIIDESGMPKERFSAEFPKEGPSILRIQQVVRGDSAAYFCASSPPGRTEAFFGQGTRLTVV.